The sequence of this T cell receptor beta chain was determined in a study of identical twins' blood T cells. The V end lost 0 bases, the J end lost 0 bases, and 9 bases lay between the germline ends. The CDR3 sequence is 15 residues long. Germline loops: CDR1 DFQATT, CDR2 SNEGSKA (reference sequence). Each CDR3 protein is one row after TCRdb ran MiXCR on the 5' RACE reads. The table has fewer than 450,000 distinct CDR3 sequences, roughly 30% seen once; the top ten hold about 6%. The sequence came from a woman aged 18 to 50 in good health. The specimen sequenced was PBMCs. The J gene is TRBJ2-1, the V gene TRBV20-1; a weak D match, TRBD2 (5 bases). The DNA for the CDR3 is TGCAGTGCTAGAGATAGGAGGAGCTCCTACAATGAGCAGTTCTTC. Protein product: CSARDRRSSYNEQFF.